This T cell receptor (beta chain) appears in the sequencing data of a study of blood T cell repertoires in COVID-19. Turning to the study itself: Nucleic acid was either cDNA or gDNA, and it came from T cells, B-cell-depleted T cells, or PBMCs.

The V gene lost 0 bases and the J gene lost 5 bases, with 8 bases spanning the gap. Germline V lookup: CDR1 LGHDT, CDR2 YNNKEL (reference sequence). The CDR3 totals 14 residues. Under the authors' procedure: The assay estimated nucleated cells by amplifying reference gene primers. TCRdb's copy holds only in-frame clones and misses some; the assay was immunoSEQ multiplex PCR. V, J and clone size were drawn from that table, and D and trimming were deduced from the DNA. This table has fewer than 250,000 clones, roughly nine tenths appearing once. Adults between about 18 and 89 years of age took part from 20 to 25 US areas. Recovered Cohort 3 donors showed two negative PCRs, clearance, or symptom resolution.

The rearrangement uses TRBV3-1 (or the pseudogene TRBV3-2) and TRBJ2-4, with D uncertain. Sequenced: PBMCs or T cells enriched from blood (not recorded which). The receptor was isolated from a man younger than 45 who had recovered from COVID-19. Here the CDR3 reads CASSQENRENIQYF. The CDR3 DNA reads TGTGCCAGCAGCCAAGAAAACAGAGAAAACATTCAGTACTTC.